The rows below give T cell receptor beta chains drawn from one sample of a study of blood T cell repertoires in COVID-19. Produced via immunoSEQ multiplex PCR; TCRdb's table is partial and in-frame only. The sample has about 45,000 clones, under 85% seen once. The sequenced material came from peripheral blood. The origin of the receptors is a woman over 75 with acute or convalescent COVID-19. CDR3s include the opening cysteine and the closing phenylalanine or tryptophan. A D gene is named only where the DNA matches it firmly. The listing skips clone size in some rows; elsewhere it reads once, few, many or a size class.

CDR3 protein: CASRGQGQRVETQYF; CDR3 DNA: TGTGCCAGCAGGGGACAGGGGCAAAGGGTTGAGACCCAGTACTTC; J gene: TRBJ2-5; clone size: -; V gene: TRBV6-5; D gene: TRBD1
CDR3 protein: CASSEPGTGLYF; CDR3 DNA: TGTGCCAGCAGTGAACCTGGGACAGGGTTATACTTC; J gene: TRBJ2-7; clone size: -; V gene: TRBV2; D gene: TRBD1
CDR3 protein: CASEQGAPTDTQYF; CDR3 DNA: TGTGCCAGTGAACAGGGGGCACCTACAGATACGCAGTATTTT; J gene: TRBJ2-3; clone size: -; V gene: TRBV6-5; D gene: TRBD1
CDR3 protein: CASSPPGTGVYEKLFF; CDR3 DNA: TGTGCCAGCAGTCCCCCTGGGACAGGGGTCTATGAAAAACTGTTTTTT; J gene: TRBJ1-4; clone size: -; V gene: TRBV28; D gene: TRBD1
CDR3 protein: CATSWGQSNTEAFF; CDR3 DNA: TGTGCCACCAGCTGGGGACAGTCGAACACTGAAGCTTTCTTT; J gene: TRBJ1-1; clone size: -; V gene: TRBV15; D gene: TRBD1
CDR3 protein: CASSPAGTWGTSGRGEQYF; CDR3 DNA: TGTGCCAGCAGCCCCGCGGGGACTTGGGGGACTAGCGGGAGAGGCGAGCAGTACTTC; J gene: TRBJ2-7; clone size: -; V gene: TRBV11-2; D gene: TRBD2
CDR3 protein: CASIRFSPGGEKLFF; CDR3 DNA: TGTGCCAGCATAAGGTTCTCCCCAGGGGGCGAAAAACTGTTTTTT; J gene: TRBJ1-4; clone size: -; V gene: TRBV2; D gene: TRBD1
CDR3 protein: CASSSRGRGKTSYEQYF; CDR3 DNA: TGTGCCAGCAGCTCCAGGGGACGCGGTAAGACCTCCTACGAGCAGTACTTC; J gene: TRBJ2-7; clone size: -; V gene: TRBV5-6; D gene: -
CDR3 protein: CASSWRTGANTGELFF; CDR3 DNA: TGTGCCAGCAGTTGGAGGACAGGGGCTAACACCGGGGAGCTGTTTTTT; J gene: TRBJ2-2; clone size: once; V gene: TRBV27; D gene: TRBD1
CDR3 protein: CSAFREETQYF; CDR3 DNA: TGCAGTGCTTTCCGGGAGGAGACCCAGTACTTC; J gene: TRBJ2-5; clone size: -; V gene: TRBV20-1; D gene: -
CDR3 protein: CASSQEWHGYTF; CDR3 DNA: TGTGCCAGCAGCCAAGAATGGCATGGCTACACCTTC; J gene: TRBJ1-2; clone size: once; V gene: TRBV14; D gene: -
CDR3 protein: CASSSGLAGNNEQFF; CDR3 DNA: TGCGCCAGCAGCTCGGGACTAGCGGGGAACAATGAGCAGTTCTTC; J gene: TRBJ2-1; clone size: -; V gene: TRBV5-1; D gene: TRBD2
CDR3 protein: CASSIPGQGGEKLFF; CDR3 DNA: TGTGCCAGCAGTATTCCGGGACAGGGTGGTGAAAAACTGTTTTTT; J gene: TRBJ1-4; clone size: -; V gene: TRBV28; D gene: TRBD1
CDR3 protein: CATSDSTGFITDTQYF; CDR3 DNA: TGTGCCACCAGTGACTCGACAGGGTTTATAACAGATACGCAGTATTTT; J gene: TRBJ2-3; clone size: few; V gene: TRBV24-1; D gene: TRBD1
CDR3 protein: CARGQGFGSGANVLTF; CDR3 DNA: -; J gene: TRBJ2-6; clone size: -; V gene: TRBV21-1; D gene: -
CDR3 protein: CASSPRPGLAGGPSTNEQFF; CDR3 DNA: TGTGCCAGCTCACCACGGCCGGGACTAGCGGGAGGGCCAAGTACCAATGAGCAGTTCTTC; J gene: TRBJ2-1; clone size: -; V gene: TRBV18; D gene: TRBD2
CDR3 protein: CASSYDREGKLFF; CDR3 DNA: TGTGCCAGCAGTTATGACAGGGAAGGAAAACTGTTTTTT; J gene: TRBJ1-4; clone size: -; V gene: TRBV6-5; D gene: TRBD1
CDR3 protein: CASSPARGTEAFF; CDR3 DNA: TGTGCCAGCAGCCCTGCACGGGGCACTGAAGCTTTCTTT; J gene: TRBJ1-1; clone size: -; V gene: TRBV16; D gene: -
CDR3 protein: CASSLRTGFDEQYF; CDR3 DNA: TGTGCCAGCTCACTGAGGACAGGGTTCGACGAGCAGTACTTC; J gene: TRBJ2-7; clone size: -; V gene: TRBV18; D gene: TRBD1
CDR3 protein: CASSLFLGGSNTEAFF; CDR3 DNA: TGTGCCAGCAGTTTATTCCTAGGGGGCTCGAACACTGAAGCTTTCTTT; J gene: TRBJ1-1; clone size: once; V gene: TRBV27; D gene: TRBD1
CDR3 protein: CASSQAAGGGEQYF; CDR3 DNA: TGCGCCAGCAGCCAGGCAGCGGGAGGAGGTGAGCAGTACTTC; J gene: TRBJ2-7; clone size: -; V gene: TRBV4-1; D gene: TRBD2
CDR3 protein: CASSLDGYEQYF; CDR3 DNA: TGCGCCAGCAGCTTGGACGGTTACGAGCAGTACTTC; J gene: TRBJ2-7; clone size: -; V gene: TRBV5-1; D gene: -
CDR3 protein: CASRPLVSGELFF; CDR3 DNA: TGTGCCAGCAGGCCACTAGTCTCCGGGGAGCTGTTTTTT; J gene: TRBJ2-2; clone size: -; V gene: TRBV27; D gene: -
CDR3 protein: CASSLGSGADEQYF; CDR3 DNA: TGCGCCAGCAGCTTGGGCTCAGGGGCGGACGAGCAGTACTTC; J gene: TRBJ2-7; clone size: -; V gene: TRBV5-1; D gene: -
CDR3 protein: CASDRANLAEQYF; CDR3 DNA: TGTGCCAGCGACAGGGCAAATTTGGCCGAGCAGTACTTC; J gene: TRBJ2-7; clone size: -; V gene: TRBV11-2; D gene: TRBD1
CDR3 protein: CASSLEGQGRTEAFF; CDR3 DNA: TGTGCCAGCAGCTTAGAGGGACAGGGAAGAACTGAAGCTTTCTTT; J gene: TRBJ1-1; clone size: -; V gene: TRBV7-6; D gene: TRBD1
CDR3 protein: CASSLVLAGGIEQFF; CDR3 DNA: TGTGCCAGCAGCTTAGTTCTAGCGGGAGGTATTGAGCAGTTCTTC; J gene: TRBJ2-1; clone size: -; V gene: TRBV7-2; D gene: TRBD2
CDR3 protein: CASTDSLNEQFF; CDR3 DNA: TGTGCCAGCACCGACAGCCTCAATGAGCAGTTCTTC; J gene: TRBJ2-1; clone size: few; V gene: TRBV12-3/TRBV12-4; D gene: -
CDR3 protein: CASHTGTSYNEQFF; CDR3 DNA: TGTGCCAGTCACACCGGGACTAGCTACAATGAGCAGTTCTTC; J gene: TRBJ2-1; clone size: -; V gene: TRBV18; D gene: TRBD2